The sample holds many counts of the clone carrying this TCR beta chain. Its antigen is undetermined. The source of the sample is a study of molecular identifiers for immune sequencing clone quantification. Whole-study findings and limits: Reportedly, one cell's Jurkat TCR RNA was detected within 1,100,000 naive CD8 cells. In CMV-specific effectors, clones above 20 copies held over 98% of molecules; naive, under 1%.

Per the germline V gene, CDR1 is SGHTA and CDR2 is FQGNSA. This CDR3 has 17 amino acids. The V and J ends lost 1 base and 4 bases respectively, with 18 bases between them. Using its own MiXCR run on the PCR reads, TCRdb lists one record per CDR3 protein. The sample has fewer than 25,000 distinct CDR3 sequences, roughly 20% seen once. In the sort, naive CD8 T cells were defined as CD8+CD4-CCR7+CD45RA+. This TCR was recovered from a human donor in good health. Some libraries in this study had Jurkat cell RNA spiked in. The chain combines TRBV7-2 with TRBJ2-3; D call uncertain. Sequenced sample: naive CD8+ T cells from blood, with Jurkat cell RNA spiked in. The subset here: FACS-sorted CD8+CD4-CCR7+CD45RA+ naive T cells. The CDR3: CASSLEWLGTPADTQYF. Here the CDR3 DNA reads TGTGCCAGCAGCTTAGAATGGTTGGGTACACCCGCAGATACGCAGTATTTT.